Presented here are 26 T cell receptor beta chains from one specimen sequenced in a study of blood T cell repertoires in COVID-19. The method was immunoSEQ multiplex PCR; TCRdb's version includes in-frame clones alone and lacks a portion of them. The data show about 240,000 clones, about 90% seen once. The sequenced material came from peripheral blood. Receptors originate from a man between 60 and 75 years old with acute or convalescent COVID-19.

The chain uses TRBV4-2 and TRBJ1-1; D is uncertain. Trimming cost V 0 bases and J 5 bases, with 13 bases left between them. The CDR3 is 15 amino acids. Germline CDR1 LGHNA, CDR2 YNFKEQ. The CDR3 reads CASSQDLGGSTEAFF. In DNA form, the CDR3 reads TGTGCCAGCAGCCAAGATCTCGGCGGGAGTACTGAAGCTTTCTTT.

V is TRBV19 and J is TRBJ2-3; D gene unclear. The ends were cut back, 6 bases at V and 2 bases at J, with 6 bases in the middle. In germline, CDR1 is LNHDA, CDR2 SQIVND (reference sequence). This CDR3 is built from 12 residues. Here the CDR3 reads CASRALTDTQYF. In nucleotides, the CDR3 is TGTGCCAGTAGGGCCCTCACAGATACGCAGTATTTT.

J is TRBJ2-7 and V is TRBV6-5; D may be TRBD2 (5 bases). Germline lookup yields CDR1 MNHEY and CDR2 SVGAGI. The V end was cut by 2 bases, the J end by 0 bases, with 14 bases between. The CDR3 is made up of 16 amino acids. The DNA for the CDR3 is TGTGCCAGCAGTTACGGGTCACTAGGCAACTCCTACGAGCAGTACTTC. Protein sequence: CASSYGSLGNSYEQYF.

This chain joins TRBV24-1 and TRBJ2-1; D call uncertain. CDR1 is KGHDR, CDR2 SFDVKD, per germline. V was pared by 3 bases and J by 2 bases, with 13 bases between. This CDR3 spans 16 amino acids. The CDR3 DNA reads TGTGCCACCAGTGATAGTGGGCCAGTAACCTACAATGAGCAGTTCTTC. The encoded protein is CATSDSGPVTYNEQFF.

This clone was detected only once. The chain joins TRBV7-2 to TRBJ1-4; TRBD1 matches at 8 bases. With 5 bases clipped from V and 8 bases from J, the junction kept 10 bases outside the gene matches. CDR1 is SGHTA, CDR2 FQGNSA, per germline. The CDR3 is 15 amino acids. The CDR3 DNA reads TGTGCCAGCAGCAAAGGACAGGGATTGGGGGAAAAACTGTTTTTT. This encodes CASSKGQGLGEKLFF. Together with reference TRBV7-2 and TRBJ1-4, the CDR3 gives the full variable domain: GAGVSQSPSNKVTEKGKDVELRCDPISGHTALYWYRQSLGQGLEFLIYFQGNSAPDKSGLPSDRFSAERTGGSVSTLTIQRTQQEDSAVYLCASSKGQGLGEKLFFGSGTQLSVL.

There are a few counts of this clone. The chain employs TRBV23-1 and TRBJ1-6, with 10 positions matching TRBD1. TRBV23-1 is known as an ORF, though its function is uncertain. V lost 0 bases to trimming and J lost 9 bases; unmatched junction nucleotides: 2. This CDR3 has 15 residues. CDR3 sequence reads: CASSQSGDRGSPLHF. The CDR3 nucleotides read TGCGCCAGCAGTCAATCCGGGGACAGGGGTTCACCCCTCCACTTT.

The V and J genes are TRBV5-1 and TRBJ2-1; 11 nucleotides match TRBD2. The trim removed 4 bases at V and 4 bases at J, leaving 7 bases unmatched. Germline values: CDR1 SGHRS, CDR2 YFSETQ. The CDR3 extends over 16 amino acids. The CDR3 sequence: CASSASGLAVYNEQFF. DNA of the CDR3: TGCGCCAGCAGCGCCTCGGGACTAGCGGTTTACAATGAGCAGTTCTTC.

The rearrangement links TRBV29-1 to TRBJ1-2; no definite D call. V was cut by 0 bases and J by 0 bases, with 5 bases left in between. The CDR3 extends over 13 amino acids. Germline lookup yields CDR1 SQVTM and CDR2 ANQGSEA. CDR3 in DNA: TGCAGCGTTGAAGAACAGACTAACTATGGCTACACCTTC. It codes for CSVEEQTNYGYTF.

This clone was observed a single time. The chain carries TRBV4-3 and TRBJ1-6, with TRBD1 identical over 10 bases. The CDR3 sequence is 15 residues long. Unmatched junction bases numbered 1, after V lost 0 bases and J lost 8 bases. Looked up from germline, CDR1 is LGHNA and CDR2 is YSLEER. CDR3 in DNA: TGCGCCAGCAGCCAAGATGGGACAGGGGATTCACCCCTCCACTTT. Protein product: CASSQDGTGDSPLHF.

The chain has TRBV6-2 or TRBV6-3 and TRBJ1-5; D call uncertain. The CDR3 has 15 amino acids. V was pared by 3 bases and J by 0 bases, with 9 bases between. Germline values: CDR1 MNHEY, CDR2 SVGEGT. This CDR3 reads CASSYWRNSNQPQHF. In DNA, the CDR3 is TGTGCCAGCAGTTATTGGAGGAATAGCAATCAGCCCCAGCATTTT.

The gene calls are TRBV19 and TRBJ2-6, with TRBD1 matching 7 bases. The junction had 17 bases not matched to a gene; V was cut back by 9 bases and J by 0 bases. Germline CDR1 reads LNHDA; CDR2 reads SQIVND (reference sequence). The CDR3 is made up of 19 amino acids. The CDR3 region is CASRKGPQGIGSGANVLTF. Written as DNA, the CDR3 is TGTGCCAGCAGAAAGGGACCACAGGGGATCGGCTCTGGGGCCAACGTCCTGACTTTC.

The CDR3 DNA is TGTGCCATCTGGACAGGGGTCACTGAAGCTTTCTTT. Protein product: CAIWTGVTEAFF. The V gene is TRBV10-3, the J gene TRBJ1-1, with TRBD1 matching 9 bases. The germline gives CDR1 ENHRY, CDR2 SYGVKD. The length of the CDR3 is 12 residues. Trimming cost V 8 bases and J 4 bases; bases outside gene matches: 2.

The V gene is TRBV7-2, the J gene TRBJ2-2; 7 positions match TRBD1. The CDR3 loop spans 17 amino acids. Germline loops: CDR1 SGHTA, CDR2 FQGNSA. V was pared by 5 bases and J by 3 bases, with 12 bases of the junction left unmatched. The CDR3 region has the DNA TGTGCCAGCAGCCTGGACCCCGGGACAGCTGACACCGGGGAGCTGTTTTTT. Translated, it gives CASSLDPGTADTGELFF.

The chain's CDR3 is CSVLRGEAFF. In DNA, the CDR3 is TGCAGCGTGCTAAGGGGAGAAGCTTTCTTT. The chain recombines TRBV29-1 with TRBJ1-1, with a weak D call TRBD1 (5 bases). Germline loops: CDR1 SQVTM, CDR2 ANQGSEA. The CDR3 covers 10 residues. V lost 6 bases and J 8 bases, leaving 10 bases between the germline ends.

The V gene is TRBV18, the J gene TRBJ1-6; possibly TRBD1 for D (5 bases). V lost 3 bases to trimming and J lost 5 bases, with 14 bases between them. The V gene's germline CDR1 is KGHSH and CDR2 LQKENI. The CDR3 is made up of 16 amino acids. The CDR3 DNA reads as TGTGCCAGCTCACCCACCACCGACAGAGATAATTCACCCCTCCACTTT. It specifies CASSPTTDRDNSPLHF.

This chain uses TRBV9 with TRBJ2-3; 11 positions agree with TRBD2. The CDR3 spans 16 residues. After removal of 4 bases from V and 2 bases from J, the junction contained 6 bases not matched to a gene. The germline gives CDR1 SGDLS, CDR2 YYNGEE. The CDR3 DNA follows: TGTGCCAGCAGCCTAGGACTAGCGGGTTTCACAGATACGCAGTATTTT. Amino acid sequence: CASSLGLAGFTDTQYF.

V and J are TRBV7-8 and TRBJ2-7; 7 bases align to TRBD1. The CDR3 is 14 amino acids. CDR1 and CDR2 (germline): SGHVS, FQNEAQ. The junction had 7 bases not matched to a gene; V was cut back by 5 bases and J by 3 bases. As DNA, the CDR3 is TGTGCCAGCAGCATTCGACAGGGCGGCTACGAGCAGTACTTC. This translates into CASSIRQGGYEQYF. The full variable domain, its missing parts supplied by reference TRBV7-8 and TRBJ2-7, is GAGVSQSPRYKVAKRGQDVALRCDPISGHVSLFWYQQALGQGPEFLTYFQNEAQLDKSGLPSDRFFAERPEGSVSTLKIQRTQQEDSAVYLCASSIRQGGYEQYFGPGTRLTVT.

Comments on this clone: Sequence at one end of the junction differs from germline and may be a read error. V gene TRBV6-1 combines with J gene TRBJ1-5, with 7 bases fitting TRBD1. This CDR3 has 13 amino acids. Germline-derived CDR1 and CDR2 are MNHNS and SASEGT. The CDR3 sequence is CASSEGGTAPPHF. The CDR3 DNA is TGTGCCAGCAGTGAAGGGGGGACAGCTCCCCCGCATTTT.

The V call is TRBV4-3, the J call TRBJ2-7; the match to TRBD2 covers 10 bases. CDR1 and CDR2 (germline): LGHNA, YSLEER. The ends lost 4 bases at V and 0 bases at J; junction bases unmatched: 15. There are 19 residues in the CDR3. CDR3 sequence: CASSRGRASGGGLSYEQYF. In DNA form, the CDR3 reads TGCGCCAGCAGCCGGGGGCGGGCTAGCGGGGGAGGCCTCTCCTACGAGCAGTACTTC.

This chain joins TRBV9 and TRBJ2-1; 13 bases align to TRBD2. This CDR3 spans 19 amino acids. Trimming took 6 bases from V and 0 from J; bases not matched to a gene: 12. CDR1 is SGDLS and CDR2 is YYNGEE in the germline V gene. The CDR3 nucleotides read TGTGCCAGCAACAAAGAACTAGCGGGAGGGCCGAGCTCCTACAATGAGCAGTTCTTC. This sequence encodes CASNKELAGGPSSYNEQFF.

This chain uses TRBV28 with TRBJ2-5; 8 positions agree with TRBD2. This CDR3 region has 18 residues. J was trimmed by 6 bases and V by 2 bases; bases with no gene match: 17. The germline V gene encodes CDR1 MDHEN and CDR2 SYDVKM. The CDR3 spells CASSLKGSGRLRGKTQYF. CDR3 DNA sequence: TGTGCCAGCAGTTTAAAAGGGAGCGGGAGACTTAGAGGGAAGACCCAGTACTTC.

V and J are TRBV11-2 and TRBJ1-4, with 7 bases fitting TRBD1. Per germline, CDR1 SGHAT and CDR2 FQNNGV. The length of the CDR3 is 17 residues. V lost 4 bases, J lost 4 bases, and 12 bases stayed unmatched. In DNA form, the CDR3 reads TGTGCCAGCAGCTCTCGGACAGGAGGCGCGGTTAATGAAAAACTGTTTTTT. This translates into CASSSRTGGAVNEKLFF.

This clone was seen many times. The chain couples TRBV4-1 to TRBJ1-3, with a possible D match to TRBD1 (5 bases). Germline CDR1 reads MGHRA; CDR2 reads YSYEKL. CDR3 length: 16 amino acids. Trimming removed 1 base from V and 2 bases from J, with 12 bases in between. Here the CDR3 reads CASSQVAGKAGNTIYF. The CDR3 DNA is TGCGCCAGCAGCCAAGTCGCAGGGAAGGCTGGAAACACCATATATTTT.

This clone was recorded only once. This specimen includes other DNA sequences encoding the same CDR3. This chain uses TRBV5-4 with TRBJ2-2, with TRBD2 identical over 8 bases. V shed 2 bases and J 5 bases; nucleotides not matched to a gene: 5. The CDR3 sequence is 15 residues long. CDR1 SGHNT and CDR2 YYREEE come from the germline V gene (reference sequence). CDR3 sequence (DNA): TGTGCCAGCAGCTTAGCGGGAGTGGGGACCGGGGAGCTGTTTTTT. Amino acids: CASSLAGVGTGELFF.

Comment on this clone: Relative to the germline gene, one junction end is altered; a read error may explain this. V gene TRBV7-7 combines with J gene TRBJ2-1, with D possibly being TRBD1 (6 bases). CDR3 length: 13 residues. CDR1 SSHAT and CDR2 FNYEAQ come from the germline V gene (reference sequence). CDR3 residues: CASSLEQGFEQFF. The CDR3 bases are TGTGCTAGCAGCTTAGAACAGGGTTTTGAGCAGTTCTTC.

The rearrangement joins TRBV6-5 to TRBJ1-1; no reliable D call. The CDR3 has 13 amino acids. Germline V gene sequence: CDR1 MNHEY, CDR2 SVGAGI. Trimming stripped 2 bases from V and 5 bases from J, with 9 bases between. CDR3 sequence (DNA): TGTGCCAGCAGTTACGGTGCGGGGACTGAAGCTTTCTTT. This gives the protein CASSYGAGTEAFF.